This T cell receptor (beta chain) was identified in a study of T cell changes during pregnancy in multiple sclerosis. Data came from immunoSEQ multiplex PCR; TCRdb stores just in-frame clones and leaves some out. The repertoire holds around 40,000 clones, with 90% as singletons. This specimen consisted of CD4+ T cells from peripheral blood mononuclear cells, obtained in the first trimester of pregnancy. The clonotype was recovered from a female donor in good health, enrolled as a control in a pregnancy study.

This chain's CDR3 is CASSDAAARYQETQYF. CDR3 nucleotide sequence: TGTGCCAGCAGTGACGCGGCAGCCCGCTACCAAGAGACCCAGTACTTC. V usage is TRBV6-4 and J usage is TRBJ2-5; D remains unclear. Germline CDR1 reads MRHNA; CDR2 reads SNTAGT. The CDR3 runs to 16 residues. Between the trimmed V and J ends, which lost 2 bases and 0 bases, there was a span of 13 bases.